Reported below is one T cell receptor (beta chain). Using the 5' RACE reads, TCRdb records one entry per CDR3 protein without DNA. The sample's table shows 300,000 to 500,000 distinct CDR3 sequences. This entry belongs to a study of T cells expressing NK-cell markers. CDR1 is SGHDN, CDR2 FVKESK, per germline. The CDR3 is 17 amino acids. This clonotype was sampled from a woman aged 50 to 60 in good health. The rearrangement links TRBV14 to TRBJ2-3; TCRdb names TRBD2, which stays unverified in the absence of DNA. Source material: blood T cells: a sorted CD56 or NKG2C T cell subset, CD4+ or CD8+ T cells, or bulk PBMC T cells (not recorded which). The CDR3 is CASSSGLAGSLTDTQYF.